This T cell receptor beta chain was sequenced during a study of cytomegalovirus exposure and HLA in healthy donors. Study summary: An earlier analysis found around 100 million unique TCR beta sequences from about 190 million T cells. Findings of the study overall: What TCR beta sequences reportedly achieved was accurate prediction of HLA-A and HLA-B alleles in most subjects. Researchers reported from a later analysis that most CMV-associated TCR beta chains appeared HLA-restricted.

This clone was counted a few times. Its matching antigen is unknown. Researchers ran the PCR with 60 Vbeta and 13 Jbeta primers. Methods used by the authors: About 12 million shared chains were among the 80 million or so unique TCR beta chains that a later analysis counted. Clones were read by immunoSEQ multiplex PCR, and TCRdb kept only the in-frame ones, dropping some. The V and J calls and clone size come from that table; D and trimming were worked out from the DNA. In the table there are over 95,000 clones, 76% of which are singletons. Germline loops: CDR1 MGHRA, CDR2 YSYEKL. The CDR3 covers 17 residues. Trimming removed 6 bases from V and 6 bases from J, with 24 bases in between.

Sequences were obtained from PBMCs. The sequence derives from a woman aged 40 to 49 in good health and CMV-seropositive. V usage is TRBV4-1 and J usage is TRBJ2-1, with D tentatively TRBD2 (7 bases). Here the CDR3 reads CASSVGRVGGPGNEQFF. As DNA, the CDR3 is TGCGCCAGCAGTGTCGGTCGAGTGGGGGGGCCTGGCAATGAGCAGTTCTTC.